This passage covers 22 T cell receptor beta chains from one sample sequenced in a study of somatic mutations in cytotoxic T cells in rheumatoid arthritis. Profiling relied on immunoSEQ multiplex PCR, and the TCRdb table lists in-frame clones only, not all of them. The sample holds about 20,000 clones, 74% seen once. The specimen was CD8+ T cells sorted from blood. Receptors were obtained from a man in his sixties in good health.

This clone was observed once. This chain connects TRBV7-6 to TRBJ2-5, with 9 bases aligning to TRBD2. This CDR3 contains 13 residues. The germline V gene encodes CDR1 SGHVS and CDR2 FNYEAQ. Germline trimming cut 5 bases from V and 6 bases from J; bases unmatched to any gene: 4. Written as DNA, the CDR3 is TGTGCCAGCAGCCGGGCGGGGGGGAAGACCCAGTACTTC. Its translation is CASSRAGGKTQYF.

The chain couples TRBV7-6 to TRBJ2-5; possible D gene TRBD2, 5 bases. Germline V gene sequence: CDR1 SGHVS, CDR2 FNYEAQ. Deletions cut 5 bases from V and 3 bases from J, with 16 bases between. This CDR3 is built from 15 residues. The CDR3 DNA follows: TGTGCCAGCAGCATGAACCCGACGCGGGAAGAGACCCAGTACTTC. Protein: CASSMNPTREETQYF.

This clone was observed a few times. In nucleotides, the CDR3 is TGTGCCAGCAGCGTCGCAGGACTCTCGCAGCAGTTCTTC. This sequence encodes CASSVAGLSQQFF. The V and J genes are TRBV9 and TRBJ2-1, with D possibly being TRBD2 (5 bases). This CDR3 contains 13 residues. Germline V gene sequence: CDR1 SGDLS, CDR2 YYNGEE. Trimming left V 2 bases short and J 11 bases short, with 14 bases between.

V and J are TRBV6-1 and TRBJ2-5, with a tentative D call TRBD1 (6 bases). Per the germline V gene, CDR1 is MNHNS and CDR2 is SASEGT. Trimming removed 4 bases at V and 2 bases at J, with 17 bases between. The CDR3 spans 16 residues. CDR3 sequence reads: CASSGSNWDKQETQYF. CDR3 nucleotides: TGTGCCAGCAGTGGGTCAAACTGGGACAAACAAGAGACCCAGTACTTC.

The rearrangement joins TRBV6-5 to TRBJ2-5; no reliable D call. V lost 0 bases, J lost 5 bases, and 16 bases lay in between. Germline loops: CDR1 MNHEY, CDR2 SVGAGI. The CDR3 is 16 amino acids. The CDR3 region is CASSYSAAGPIETQYF. CDR3 nucleotides: TGTGCCAGCAGTTACTCGGCCGCAGGTCCCATCGAGACCCAGTACTTC.

The CDR3 DNA reads TGTGCCAGCAGTGAACGGGGGACCTTAATCCTATACTCCTACGAGCAGTACTTC. Its translation is CASSERGTLILYSYEQYF. The rearrangement uses TRBV6-1 and TRBJ2-7; D perhaps matches TRBD2 (6 bases). V dropped 2 bases and J dropped 0 bases, with 20 bases sitting between them. Germline lookup yields CDR1 MNHNS and CDR2 SASEGT. The CDR3 sequence is 18 residues long.

The chain uses TRBV4-1 and TRBJ1-5; TRBD1 agrees at 7 bases. J gave up 2 bases and V 4 bases, and 5 bases lay outside the gene matches. From germline, CDR1 is MGHRA and CDR2 YSYEKL. CDR3 length: 15 amino acids. DNA for the CDR3: TGCGCCAGCAGCCTTAGGGGGCCTGGCAATCAGCCCCAGCATTTT. Translation gives CASSLRGPGNQPQHF.

V is TRBV18 and J is TRBJ1-2; 7 bases agree with TRBD1. Looked up from germline, CDR1 is KGHSH and CDR2 is LQKENI. After removal of 6 bases from V and 2 bases from J, the junction contained 3 bases not matched to a gene. The CDR3 covers 13 residues. In DNA form, the CDR3 reads TGTGCCAGCTCCGACAGGGCAAACTATGGCTACACCTTC. As protein: CASSDRANYGYTF.

The chain employs TRBV27 and TRBJ1-6, with a weak D call TRBD1 (6 bases). Trimming cost V 6 bases and J 7 bases, with 22 bases left between them. The CDR3 loop spans 17 amino acids. In germline, CDR1 is MNHEY, CDR2 SMNVEV (reference sequence). This chain's CDR3 is CASSHIPPGGRNSPLHF. The CDR3 nucleotides are TGTGCCAGCAGCCACATCCCTCCGGGGGGGCGAAATTCACCCCTCCACTTT.

This clone was counted once. The V gene is TRBV23-1, the J gene TRBJ1-4; 10 bases are shared with TRBD1. TRBV23-1 is an ORF for which the function is uncertain. The CDR3 is 19 residues long. J lost 0 bases, V lost 0 bases, and 7 bases had no gene match. The chain's CDR3 is CASSQSGQGWLPTNEKLFF. The CDR3 DNA sequence: TGCGCCAGCAGTCAATCGGGACAGGGGTGGCTTCCAACTAATGAAAAACTGTTTTTT.

CDR3 region: CASSPDRGDTGELFF. In DNA form, the CDR3 reads TGCGCCAGCAGCCCGGACAGGGGTGACACCGGGGAGCTGTTTTTT. The chain links TRBV4-3 to TRBJ2-2; 9 nucleotides match TRBD1. The V segment lost 4 bases and the J segment 3 bases; nucleotides outside the gene matches: 3. This CDR3 has 15 residues. CDR1 and CDR2 (germline): LGHNA, YSLEER.

The rearrangement links TRBV4-3 to TRBJ1-3; 9 positions agree with TRBD1. Losses at the gene ends were 3 bases for V and 4 bases for J; bases not matched to a gene: 4. The germline CDR1 and CDR2 sequences are LGHNA and YSLEER. This CDR3 comprises 15 residues. CDR3 in DNA: TGCGCCAGCAGCCAGGGGACAGGGTCCGGAAACACCATATATTTT. Residues: CASSQGTGSGNTIYF.

This chain links TRBV5-4 with TRBJ1-2; D may be TRBD1 (6 bases). V was clipped by 5 bases and J by 4 bases, with 24 bases between them. CDR3 length: 17 residues. Germline assignment: CDR1 SGHNT and CDR2 YYREEE (reference sequence). As DNA, the CDR3 is TGTGCCAGCAGGAAAGGGACAACGCCTCCGGTGGGCTATGGCTACACCTTC. Protein sequence: CASRKGTTPPVGYGYTF. The variable domain in full, with the rest retrieved from reference TRBV5-4 and TRBJ1-2, is ETGVTQSPTHLIKTRGQQVTLRCSSQSGHNTVSWYQQALGQGPQFIFQYYREEENGRGNFPPRFSGLQFPNYSSELNVNALELDDSALYLCASRKGTTPPVGYGYTFGSGTRLTVV.

This clone was observed a single time. The rearrangement uses TRBV27 and TRBJ2-2; D is possibly TRBD1 (6 bases). Germline V gene sequence: CDR1 MNHEY, CDR2 SMNVEV (reference sequence). The V gene lost 6 bases and the J gene lost 7 bases, with 12 bases spanning the gap. The CDR3 length is 13 residues. CDR3 bases: TGTGCCAGCAGACAGGGCAGTGGCGGGGAGCTGTTTTTT. Protein sequence: CASRQGSGGELFF.

The rearrangement joins TRBV14 to TRBJ2-2, with 7 bases matching TRBD2. This CDR3 spans 16 amino acids. Germline-derived CDR1 and CDR2 are SGHDN and FVKESK. After removal of 4 bases from V and 5 bases from J, the junction contained 10 bases not matched to a gene. The CDR3 sequence: CASSRSRDYLTGELFF. CDR3 in DNA: TGTGCCAGCAGCCGAAGCCGGGACTACCTAACCGGGGAGCTGTTTTTT.

J is TRBJ2-1 and V is TRBV9, with D perhaps matching TRBD2 (5 bases). CDR3 size: 15 residues. Germline CDR1 reads SGDLS; CDR2 reads YYNGEE. Trimming removed 6 bases from V and 7 bases from J, with 20 bases in between. DNA of the CDR3: TGTGCCAGCACCCCACTGATTAGCGCCCTTAATGAGCAGTTCTTC. It specifies CASTPLISALNEQFF. Full variable domain (missing parts from reference TRBV9 and TRBJ2-1): DSGVTQTPKHLITATGQRVTLRCSPRSGDLSVYWYQQSLDQGLQFLIQYYNGEERAKGNILERFSAQQFPDLHSELNLSSLELGDSALYFCASTPLISALNEQFFGPGTRLTVL.

The gene calls are TRBV27 and TRBJ2-7; 11 nucleotides align to TRBD2. Germline loops: CDR1 MNHEY, CDR2 SMNVEV (reference sequence). The CDR3 is 16 amino acids. V lost 1 base to trimming and J lost 2 bases; unmatched junction nucleotides: 4. DNA for the CDR3: TGTGCCAGCAGTTTATTGGGACTAGCGGCTACCTACGAGCAGTACTTC. Residues: CASSLLGLAATYEQYF.

The genes are TRBV12-5 and TRBJ2-2; 9 bases agree with TRBD1. This CDR3 is 16 amino acids long. Germline assignment: CDR1 LGHNT and CDR2 FRNRAP. V lost 10 bases to trimming and J lost 3 bases; unmatched junction nucleotides: 12. The CDR3 region has the DNA TGTGCTAACTCCCCACTGGACAGGGGATACACCGGGGAGCTGTTTTTT. Amino acid sequence: CANSPLDRGYTGELFF.

The rearrangement links TRBV7-9 to TRBJ2-1, with 7 positions matching TRBD2. The CDR3 covers 15 residues. Germline CDR1 and CDR2: SEHNR and FQNEAQ (reference sequence). The ends lost 4 bases at V and 8 bases at J; junction bases unmatched: 11. DNA for the CDR3: TGTGCCAGCAGCTCGGAGCGGGGTTTGGAAGATGAGCAGTTCTTC. Protein: CASSSERGLEDEQFF.

This clone was found a few times. V and J are TRBV14 and TRBJ2-2; the match to TRBD2 covers 7 bases. The CDR3 has 17 residues. Per the germline V gene, CDR1 is SGHDN and CDR2 is FVKESK. J was trimmed by 4 bases and V by 0 bases; bases with no gene match: 8. The CDR3 nucleotides read TGTGCCAGCAGCCAAGATCTCGGCGGGAGCATCACCGGGGAGCTGTTTTTT. Its translation: CASSQDLGGSITGELFF. The variable domain in full, with the rest retrieved from reference TRBV14 and TRBJ2-2, is EAGVTQFPSHSVIEKGQTVTLRCDPISGHDNLYWYRRVMGKEIKFLLHFVKESKQDESGMPNNRFLAERTGGTYSTLKVQPAELEDSGVYFCASSQDLGGSITGELFFGEGSRLTVL.

This chain links TRBV27 with TRBJ2-1, with D unclear. V lost 5 bases and J 4 bases, leaving 9 bases between the germline ends. This CDR3 is built from 13 residues. The V gene's germline CDR1 is MNHEY and CDR2 SMNVEV (reference sequence). CDR3 sequence (DNA): TGTGCCAGCAGTCCGGAAGCGTACAATGAGCAGTTCTTC. Amino acid sequence: CASSPEAYNEQFF.

A few counts support this clone. The chain joins TRBV4-1 to TRBJ2-1; D is uncertain. From germline, CDR1 is MGHRA and CDR2 YSYEKL. Between the trimmed V and J ends, which lost 2 bases and 4 bases, there was a span of 6 bases. This CDR3 is built from 13 residues. The CDR3 sequence: CASSQNNYNEQFF. The CDR3, as DNA: TGCGCCAGCAGCCAAAACAATTACAATGAGCAGTTCTTC.